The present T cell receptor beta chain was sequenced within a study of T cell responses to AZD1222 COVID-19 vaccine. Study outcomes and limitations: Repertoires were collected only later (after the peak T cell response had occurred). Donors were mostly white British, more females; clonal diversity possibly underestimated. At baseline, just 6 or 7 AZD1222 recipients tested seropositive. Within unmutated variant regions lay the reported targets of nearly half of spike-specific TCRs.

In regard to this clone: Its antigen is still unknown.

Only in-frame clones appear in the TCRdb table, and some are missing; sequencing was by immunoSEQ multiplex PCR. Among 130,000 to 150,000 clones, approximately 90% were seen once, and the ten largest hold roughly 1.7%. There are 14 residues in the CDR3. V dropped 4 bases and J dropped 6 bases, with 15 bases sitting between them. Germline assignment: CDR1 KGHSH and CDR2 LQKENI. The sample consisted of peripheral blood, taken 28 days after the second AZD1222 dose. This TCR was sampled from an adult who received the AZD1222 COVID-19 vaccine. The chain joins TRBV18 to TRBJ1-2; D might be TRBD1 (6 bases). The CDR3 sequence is CASSHRETLNGYTF. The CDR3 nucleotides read TGTGCCAGCTCACACAGGGAGACCCTAAATGGCTACACCTTC.